A selection of T cell receptor beta chains follows, all from one sample in a study of blood T cell repertoires in COVID-19. Sequencing was performed with immunoSEQ multiplex PCR; in TCRdb, only in-frame clones are kept and a portion is missing. The sample holds over 200,000 clones, 85% to 90% seen once. The sequencing sample was made of peripheral blood. These receptors all come from a man aged 30 to 45 with COVID-19, enrolled during active disease. CDR3s include the opening cysteine and the closing phenylalanine or tryptophan. The D gene is left open where the match is weak. Size is omitted from some rows. Given values are once, few, many or a class for expanded clones.

v_call,clone_size,d_call,j_call,cdr3_nt,cdr3_aa
TRBV7-8,.,TRBD1,TRBJ2-7,TGTGCCAGCAGCCGGGACAGCTCCTACGAGCAGTACTTC,CASSRDSSYEQYF
TRBV28,.,.,TRBJ2-7,TGTGCCAGCAGTCCGTCAGGGAACTCCTACGAGCAGTACTTC,CASSPSGNSYEQYF
TRBV6-2/TRBV6-3,.,TRBD1,TRBJ2-7,TGTGCCAGCAGCCGTGGGACAGCACCGGCCCCCACCTACGAGCAGTACTTC,CASSRGTAPAPTYEQYF
TRBV7-2,few,TRBD1,TRBJ1-2,TGTGCCAGCAGCCCTAGGACAGGGGCGCACTATGGCTACACCTTC,CASSPRTGAHYGYTF
TRBV12-3/TRBV12-4,.,TRBD1,TRBJ2-1,TGTGCCAGCAACCCAGGACAGGGGTATGAGCAGTTCTTC,CASNPGQGYEQFF
TRBV28,.,.,TRBJ2-7,TGTGCCAGCAGTTCCTTGGGAGGTTGGTACGAGCAGTACTTC,CASSSLGGWYEQYF
TRBV10-3,.,.,TRBJ1-2,TGTGCCATCAGTGAGAGTGAGGATACTAACTATGGCTACACCTTC,CAISESEDTNYGYTF
TRBV18,.,TRBD1,TRBJ2-1,TGTGCCAGCTCCCAACCGGGACAGGGAAGTGAGCAGTTCTTC,CASSQPGQGSEQFF
TRBV24-1,.,TRBD1,TRBJ1-2,TGTGCCACCAGTGACCCCGGGACAGGGGATGGCTACACCTTC,CATSDPGTGDGYTF
TRBV27,.,.,TRBJ1-1,TGTGCCAGCAGTTTAAGACTTCTCACTGAAGCTTTCTTT,CASSLRLLTEAFF
TRBV30,.,.,TRBJ2-5,TGTGCCTGGAGTTCGGGGAACCAAGAGACCCAGTACTTC,CAWSSGNQETQYF
TRBV27,once,.,TRBJ2-1,TGTGCCAGCAGTTTTTCCCACGGGGAAATGGACAATGAGCAGTTCTTC,CASSFSHGEMDNEQFF
TRBV28,.,.,TRBJ2-4,TGTGCCAGCAGTTTTTTTGGTAACAAAGCCAAAAACATTCAGTACTTC,CASSFFGNKAKNIQYF
TRBV27,few,TRBD1,TRBJ1-2,TGTGCCAGCAGTTTAGAAGGGGGCAACTATGGCTACACCTTC,CASSLEGGNYGYTF
TRBV30,.,TRBD1,TRBJ1-5,TGTGCCTGGAGTGTACGATTGACAGGGGTGGACAATCAGCCCCAGCATTTT,CAWSVRLTGVDNQPQHF
TRBV3-1/TRBV3-2,.,TRBD1,TRBJ1-2,TGTGCCAGCAGCCAAGCCGCAGGGGGCTCTGGCTACACCTTC,CASSQAAGGSGYTF
TRBV27,.,.,TRBJ2-5,TGTGCCAGCAGTTTTCGTAGGAGAGAGACCCAGTACTTC,CASSFRRRETQYF
TRBV30,.,.,TRBJ1-1,TGTGCCTGGAGGGCAGGGTGGTCTGAAGCTTTCTTT,CAWRAGWSEAFF
TRBV28,.,.,TRBJ1-5,TGTGCCAGCCGGGCCCCGGAAGGTAGCGGCAATCAGCCCCAGCATTTT,CASRAPEGSGNQPQHF
TRBV27,.,TRBD1,TRBJ1-1,TGTGCCAGCAGTCGACAGGGGGCAGGTAGTACTGAAGCTTTCTTT,CASSRQGAGSTEAFF
TRBV7-2,.,.,TRBJ1-1,TGTGCCAGCAGCTTAGTGCCAGTTCGGGGTCATGAAGCTTTCTTT,CASSLVPVRGHEAFF
TRBV19,.,TRBD1,TRBJ1-2,TGTGCCAGTAGCGGACAGGGGATCCTCCCCTATGGCTACACCTTC,CASSGQGILPYGYTF
TRBV5-3,few,TRBD1,TRBJ1-5,TGTGCCAGAAGCTCCGAGCAGGGACAGAGCAATCAGCCCCAGCATTTT,CARSSEQGQSNQPQHF
TRBV7-9,.,TRBD1,TRBJ1-2,TGTGCCAGCAGCTCGACGGGACAGGGAAATGGCTACACCTTC,CASSSTGQGNGYTF
TRBV5-1,.,TRBD1,TRBJ2-5,TGCGCCAGCAGCGTGGACTTCTGGGACAGGGGGCTCCAAGAGACCCAGTACTTC,CASSVDFWDRGLQETQYF
TRBV9,.,TRBD2,TRBJ2-5,TGTGCCAGCAGCGTAGCATCTAGCGGGAGCTTGGGGACCCAGTACTTC,CASSVASSGSLGTQYF
TRBV18,.,.,TRBJ1-2,TGTGCCAGCTCACCGCTTGACGTGGGACTCTATGGCTACACCTTC,CASSPLDVGLYGYTF
TRBV28,once,TRBD2,TRBJ2-2,TGTGCCAGCTGCAGCGGGGGTACCGGGGAGCTGTTTTTT,CASCSGGTGELFF
TRBV6-6,.,TRBD1,TRBJ1-2,TGTGCCAGCAGCTCCGGGACAGCTAACTATGGCTACACCTTC,CASSSGTANYGYTF
TRBV11-2,.,.,TRBJ2-7,TGTGCCAGCAGCTCTCAGGGCTACGAGCAGTACTTC,CASSSQGYEQYF
TRBV29-1,.,.,TRBJ1-2,TGCAGCGTTGAGTGGCCTAACTATGGCTACACCTTC,CSVEWPNYGYTF
TRBV4-3,.,TRBD1,TRBJ2-7,TGCGCCAGCAGCCCCGGACAGGCCCATCCCTACGAGCAGTACTTC,CASSPGQAHPYEQYF
TRBV7-9,.,.,TRBJ2-3,TGTGCCAGCAGCTCGACCGTACTAAGCACAGATACGCAGTATTTT,CASSSTVLSTDTQYF
TRBV28,.,TRBD1,TRBJ2-7,TGTGCCAGCAGTTTCGGGGACAGGCCCTACGAGCAGTACTTC,CASSFGDRPYEQYF
TRBV7-3,.,TRBD1,TRBJ2-2,TGTGCCAGCAGCTTAGGGGCAGCAGGGGGTAACACCGGGGAGCTGTTTTTT,CASSLGAAGGNTGELFF
TRBV19,once,.,TRBJ2-7,TGTGCCAGTAGTGTCGGACTCCAACTAGGGGAGCAGTACTTC,CASSVGLQLGEQYF
TRBV3-1/TRBV3-2,.,TRBD1,TRBJ2-7,TGTGCCAGCAGCCAGGACTCCGGGACAGACTACGAGCAGTACTTC,CASSQDSGTDYEQYF
TRBV7-7,.,TRBD1,TRBJ1-5,TGTGCCAGCAGCTTAGGGCTCGACAGGGAGAAGGTTGGCAATCAGCCCCAGCATTTT,CASSLGLDREKVGNQPQHF
TRBV7-8,.,.,TRBJ1-3,TGTGCCAGCAGCTCATCCCTTTTTGTTCGGGATTCTGGAAACACCATATATTTT,CASSSSLFVRDSGNTIYF
TRBV28,.,TRBD2,TRBJ2-7,TGTGCCAGTGGGACTACCTACGAGCAGTACTTC,CASGTTYEQYF
TRBV28,.,TRBD1,TRBJ1-1,TGTGCCAGCAGTCCGCCGGGACAGGGGAACACTGAAGCTTTCTTT,CASSPPGQGNTEAFF